This TCR gamma chain was documented in a study of gamma-delta T cells after stem cell transplantation. TCRdb ran CATT on the RT-PCR reads. The sample records 950 to 1,500 gamma-chain clones, approximately 17% being singletons. Germline CDR1 reads EGSTGY; CDR2 reads YDSYTSSV. The CDR3 extends over 11 amino acids. V lost 0 bases to trimming and J lost 10 bases; unmatched junction nucleotides: 3. The gene calls are TRGV4 and TRGJ1 or TRGJ2. Input material: gamma-delta T cells. The sequence came from a human donor. It is not recorded whose cells these are; they may come from a transplant donor. The DNA of the CDR3 is TGTGCCACCTGGGATGGGCTGAAGAAACTCTTT. It translates to CATWDGLKKLF.